These T cell receptor beta chains were read from a single sample in a study of T cells expressing NK-cell markers. Following a re-call of the 5' RACE reads, TCRdb has one entry per CDR3 protein and lacks DNA. In total, the table holds 500,000 or so distinct CDR3 sequences. The source material was blood T cells: a sorted CD56 or NKG2C T cell subset, CD4+ or CD8+ T cells, or bulk PBMC T cells (not recorded which). These receptors all stem from a man between 18 and 35 years old in good health. Both conserved end residues are part of each CDR3.

cdr3_length	v_call	j_call	cdr3_aa
12	TRBV19	TRBJ1-2	CASSMQTYGYTF
15	TRBV20-1	TRBJ2-1	CSASDSGTGFNEQFF
13	TRBV28	TRBJ1-5	CASSLRGTQPQHF
13	TRBV20-1	TRBJ2-3	CSATGQVTDTQYF
14	TRBV20-1	TRBJ2-1	CSALSGTSLDEQFF
15	TRBV20-1	TRBJ2-1	CSASKNLAGVNEQFF
16	TRBV18	TRBJ2-2	CASSPKPDKNTGELFF
14	TRBV12-3/TRBV12-4	TRBJ1-5	CASSLGTANQPQHF
13	TRBV9	TRBJ1-1	CAGRTGGSTEAFF
16	TRBV18	TRBJ2-1	CASSPWTKGLVSEQFF